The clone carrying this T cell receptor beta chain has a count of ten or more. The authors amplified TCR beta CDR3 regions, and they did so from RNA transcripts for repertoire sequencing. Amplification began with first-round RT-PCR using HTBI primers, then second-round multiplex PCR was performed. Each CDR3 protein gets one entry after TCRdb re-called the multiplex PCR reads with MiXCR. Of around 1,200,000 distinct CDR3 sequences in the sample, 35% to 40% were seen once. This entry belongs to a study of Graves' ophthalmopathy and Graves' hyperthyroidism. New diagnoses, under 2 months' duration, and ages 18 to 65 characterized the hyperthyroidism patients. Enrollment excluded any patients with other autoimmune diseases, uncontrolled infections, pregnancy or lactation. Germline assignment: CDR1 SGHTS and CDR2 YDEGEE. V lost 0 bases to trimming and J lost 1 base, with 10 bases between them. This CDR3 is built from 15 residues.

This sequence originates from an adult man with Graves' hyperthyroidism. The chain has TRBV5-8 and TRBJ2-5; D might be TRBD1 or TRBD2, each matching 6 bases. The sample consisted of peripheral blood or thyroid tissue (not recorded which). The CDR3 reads CASSLAGGTQETQYF. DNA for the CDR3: TGTGCCAGCAGCTTGGCCGGGGGCACCCAAGAGACCCAGTACTTC.